Listed below are T cell receptor beta chains from one sample, sequenced in a study of Ad26.COV2.S vaccination and SARS-CoV-2 variants. Sequencing was performed with immunoSEQ multiplex PCR; in TCRdb, only in-frame clones are kept and a portion is missing. Counted here are fewer than 500,000 clones, 75% to 95% occurring once; the ten biggest clones make up 12%. The sample was peripheral blood, taken in a trial of Ad26.COV2.S vaccine versus placebo. These receptors all stem from a person between 18 and 65 years old who received the Ad26.COV2.S COVID-19 vaccine or a placebo. The conserved cysteine and the conserved F or W are not part of the CDR3 here. Each record gives: V gene, D gene, J gene, CDR3 protein. The D gene is left open where the match is weak.

V gene: TRBV28; D gene: TRBD1; J gene: TRBJ1-4; CDR3 protein: ASSRGTGTNEKLF
V gene: TRBV30; D gene: TRBD2; J gene: TRBJ2-7; CDR3 protein: AWSVLAGGSEQY
V gene: TRBV3-1/TRBV3-2; D gene: -; J gene: TRBJ2-3; CDR3 protein: ASSQDRASTDTQY
V gene: TRBV7-8; D gene: TRBD2; J gene: TRBJ2-7; CDR3 protein: ASSIPPGLKYEQY
V gene: TRBV6-2/TRBV6-3; D gene: -; J gene: TRBJ1-5; CDR3 protein: ASSHRPNQPQH
V gene: TRBV30; D gene: TRBD2; J gene: TRBJ2-3; CDR3 protein: AWSRGLAGGPLGGTDTQY
V gene: TRBV27; D gene: -; J gene: TRBJ1-6; CDR3 protein: ASRHQRSPDSPLH
V gene: TRBV29-1; D gene: -; J gene: TRBJ1-2; CDR3 protein: SVRGVGYGYT
V gene: TRBV7-8; D gene: -; J gene: TRBJ1-4; CDR3 protein: ASSLGSGYGTNEKLF
V gene: TRBV29-1; D gene: -; J gene: TRBJ2-2; CDR3 protein: SVEAFGELF
V gene: TRBV19; D gene: -; J gene: TRBJ1-1; CDR3 protein: ASSILAGNTEAF
V gene: TRBV6-2/TRBV6-3; D gene: TRBD2; J gene: TRBJ2-1; CDR3 protein: ASSQVPGTSRAEQF
V gene: TRBV3-1/TRBV3-2; D gene: -; J gene: TRBJ1-2; CDR3 protein: ASSQDQTQGRSGYT
V gene: TRBV7-2; D gene: -; J gene: TRBJ2-7; CDR3 protein: ASSLASLEQY
V gene: TRBV5-1; D gene: TRBD2; J gene: TRBJ2-6; CDR3 protein: ASSPTSGVGSGANVLT
V gene: TRBV3-1/TRBV3-2; D gene: TRBD2; J gene: TRBJ2-1; CDR3 protein: ASSQDLASGRLSSYNEQF
V gene: TRBV19; D gene: -; J gene: TRBJ2-7; CDR3 protein: ASSISLGGASYEQY
V gene: TRBV2; D gene: -; J gene: TRBJ2-7; CDR3 protein: ASSTGTIPYEQY
V gene: TRBV13; D gene: TRBD2; J gene: TRBJ2-1; CDR3 protein: ASSLSLAVNEQF
V gene: TRBV6-5; D gene: TRBD2; J gene: TRBJ2-7; CDR3 protein: ASKDELAGPYEQY
V gene: TRBV7-2; D gene: -; J gene: TRBJ1-3; CDR3 protein: ASSFRGMAEGNTIY
V gene: TRBV4-1; D gene: TRBD1; J gene: TRBJ2-7; CDR3 protein: ASSQTTTGAYEQY
V gene: TRBV3-1/TRBV3-2; D gene: TRBD1; J gene: TRBJ1-5; CDR3 protein: ASSLTGGGQPQH